This T cell receptor beta chain was found in a study of shared clonotypes between healthy human individuals (dated by TCRdb to the early 2020s). Notes on the research overall: A few men and two women, aged 18 to 49 years, made up the cohort. For each donor, three plates each were used for CD4 naive and CD4 memory, two plates were used for CD8 naive, and one plate was used for CD8 memory. To estimate repertoire size and how much clonotypes are shared between individuals, the study performed deep sequencing of blood TCR repertoires from about five healthy adults. Different laboratories and diverse techniques were used to prepare libraries and sequence TCR repertoires, to increase sequencing depth and limit assay-specific biases. Leukapheresis yielded between about 0.9 and 9.5 billion PBMCs per donor.

As concerns this clone: This receptor's antigen is unknown. Qualities for individual bases were not recorded, and no much larger clone is one base off.

TCR CDR3 regions were amplified from genomic DNA by multiplex PCR using the deep immunoSEQ assay. Extracted genomic DNA from each cell subset was distributed evenly across all wells of several immunoSEQ 96-well plates, and each plate was treated as a replicate. For sorted subsets, each replicate PCR was loaded with 150 to 250 ng genomic DNA, equivalent to roughly 30,000 T cell genomes. The purified libraries were quantified using a Qubit 3.0 fluorometer, sized with a Bioanalyzer 2100, and then quantified again using the KAPA Library Quantification kit. Each immunoSEQ 96-well plate was sequenced on its own single-read 150-cycle Illumina NextSeq 550 flow cell. The study's processing was this. Because only junctional sequences without quality scores were contained in the immunoSEQ output, filtering matching that applied to full-length reads could not be performed. To assign V/J genes and CDR3, sequences were annotated using PyIR, a Python wrapper for IgBLAST v1.9, with IMGT germline references. Any read was removed if the V/J assignment was weak (E-value above 1e-6), the CDR3 was missing, or the read contained stop codons, out-of-frame junctions, or ambiguous translated residues. V3J clonotypes were defined by identical inferred V gene, J gene, and CDR3 amino acid sequence. Percentage overlap between repertoires was computed as shared unique clonotypes divided by the size of the smaller repertoire. Repertoire richness was assessed with RTK rarefaction, the Chao1 estimator, and Recon v2.1 estimates of unobserved clonotypes. For all TCRbeta clonotypes obtained by the gDNA method from four donors, generation probabilities were computed with OLGA. Entries here come from immuneACCESS through TCRdb and include only in-frame sequences with V and J called. Some clones fail to appear in such tables; in the studies checked, an unresolved V gene covers under half of the shortfall, and the cause of the remainder is unknown. For V, J and clone size, that table is used; D and trimming come from the DNA. Here the sample has under 2,500,000 clones; around 95% occur a single time. Around 0.13% of the sample belongs to the ten largest clones.

The donors were healthy, HIV-negative adults with no recently reported acute infections or vaccinations. All donors were Caucasian adults living in Nashville, Tennessee, USA. CD4+ T cells were enriched by magnetic negative selection, after which naive cells were positively selected on CD45RA and the negative fraction was taken as the memory subset. Blood was obtained by leukapheresis, after which PBMCs were separated by Ficoll-Histopaque density gradient centrifugation and cryopreserved in liquid nitrogen vapor phase. Analytical flow cytometry was used to check the purity and quantity of every magnetically sorted T cell population. Genomic DNA was isolated from every sorted fraction and measured by UV absorbance on a Nanodrop 2000c. Study-wide findings and limitations: The genetic and exposure-history diversity represented was limited by the small number of donors. Compared with non-shared clonotypes, clonotypes shared by all four sorted-subset donors had higher generation probabilities. Based on pairwise subsampling, the degree of clonotype sharing among donors was expected to be affected by sequencing depth. When several donors were compared, the shared fraction of clonotypes was approximately 5% for naive CD4, around 3.5% for naive CD8, more than 2% for memory CD4, and 0.35% to 0.4% for memory CD8. Sampling was restricted to blood, and TCR repertoires in tissue are likely to differ from TCR repertoires in blood. Naive subsets generally had larger estimated clonotype richness than memory subsets did. Incomplete sequencing was indicated by rarefaction of sorted-subset datasets, despite the large sequencing depth.

The TCR comes from a man younger than 35 in good health. Sequencing was done on a sample of naive CD4+ T cells sorted from blood. The cell subset or site label of this sample denotes: CD45RA+ positively selected.

CDR3 reads: CAITTGSNSPLHF. The DNA is as follows: TGTGCCATTACGACAGGGAGTAATTCACCCCTCCACTTT. The chain is made from TRBV7-6 and TRBJ1-6; 7 central bases correspond to TRBD1. Ends trimmed: V by 10 bases, J by 6 bases; bases unmatched to a gene: 6. The CDR3, cysteine through phenylalanine, is 13 amino acids long. Of the read, only the CDR3 DNA is kept; its 39 bases are in frame from base 1. The CDR1 and CDR2 encoded by the germline V gene are SGHVS and FNYEAQ.